This T cell receptor (beta chain) was documented in a study of blood T cell repertoires in COVID-19. At the level of the study: Collection of acute and convalescent COVID-19 samples took place in the United States, Italy and Spain.

Per the original data handling: Nucleated cell number was recorded as an estimate derived from reference gene primer amplification. Libraries were prepared by immunoSEQ multiplex PCR; TCRdb keeps only in-frame clonotypes and omits some of them. V and J calls and clone size are as listed in that table; D and trimming were resolved from the DNA. This sample has 150,000 to 250,000 clones, with roughly four fifths found just once. Participants spanned ages about 18 to 90 years and resided in about 24 US areas. Participants' own reports of clinical history determined their cohort assignment. J was trimmed by 6 bases and V by 0 bases; bases with no gene match: 5. Germline CDR1 and CDR2: MNHEY and SVGAGI. The CDR3 sequence is 15 residues long.

This sequence joins TRBV6-5 and TRBJ1-1; 9 bases are a match to TRBD1. The sequencing sample was made of PBMCs or T cells enriched from blood (not recorded which). The TCR was taken from a man aged 35-49 years who had recovered from COVID-19. The CDR3 is CASSYSYTGGPEAFF. The CDR3 coding sequence is TGTGCCAGCAGTTACTCATATACAGGGGGCCCTGAAGCTTTCTTT.